This TCR beta chain was found in a study of blood T cell repertoires in COVID-19. Overall study context: Acute and convalescent COVID-19 samples came from the United States, Italy and Spain. Sources were T cells, B-cell-depleted T cells, or PBMCs; the material itself was cDNA or gDNA.

Original processing methods: It was from reference gene primer amplification that nucleated cell counts were estimated. This table comes from immunoSEQ multiplex PCR, and its TCRdb copy is limited to in-frame clones, with some not included. That table gives V, J and clone size, and the DNA gave D and trimming. The sample comprises around 260,000 clones, about 80% of which are singletons, and about a sixth rests with the top ten. CDR1 SNHLY and CDR2 FYNNEI come from the germline V gene. This CDR3 region has 15 residues. Trimming took off 6 bases at V and 1 base at J, with 15 bases between the two ends.

The sample comprised peripheral blood. The TCR was taken from a person between 70 and 80 years old with COVID-19, enrolled during active disease. This chain connects TRBV2 to TRBJ1-1; D unclear. CDR3 in DNA: TGTGCCAGCAGGCGAGGAGAAACACCGAACACTGAAGCTTTCTTT. Protein product: CASRRGETPNTEAFF.